The 4 T cell receptor beta chains listed next were all sequenced from one sample in a study of blood T cell repertoires in COVID-19. The assay was immunoSEQ multiplex PCR, and TCRdb's table has in-frame clones only and misses some. The sample has fewer than 110,000 clones, more than 75% seen once. Input material: peripheral blood. These receptor sequences come from a woman aged 25-40 years with acute or convalescent COVID-19.

The chain uses TRBV9 and TRBJ2-7, with TRBD1 identical over 9 bases. The germline gives CDR1 SGDLS, CDR2 YYNGEE. The J segment lost 5 bases and the V segment lost 3 bases, leaving 3 bases of the junction unmatched. The CDR3 contains 13 residues. The DNA for the CDR3 is TGTGCCAGCAGCGAGCGACAGGGGGACGAGCAGTACTTC. Translation: CASSERQGDEQYF.

The chain couples TRBV9 to TRBJ1-4; 7 positions agree with TRBD1. The germline V gene has CDR1 SGDLS and CDR2 YYNGEE. This CDR3 comprises 15 residues. V lost 3 bases, J lost 7 bases, and 9 bases stayed unmatched. The CDR3 spells CASSGRTGSGEKLFF. CDR3 coding DNA: TGTGCCAGCAGCGGGCGGACAGGCTCGGGTGAAAAACTGTTTTTT.

This sequence joins TRBV5-1 and TRBJ2-7; TRBD2 might be the D (5 bases). The CDR3 runs 16 residues. The germline V gene encodes CDR1 SGHRS and CDR2 YFSETQ. The V end lost 0 bases, the J end lost 1 base, and 14 bases lay between the germline ends. The CDR3 DNA sequence: TGCGCCAGCAGCTTGGGCCCAGCGGTGGTTTCCTACGAGCAGTACTTC. Its translation: CASSLGPAVVSYEQYF.

This clone has a single count. This rearrangement joins TRBV21-1 to TRBJ2-1; the DNA was not compared with TRBD2, the D call given in the table. TRBV21-1 is a listed pseudogene. The CDR3 loop spans 16 amino acids. CDR3 DNA sequence: TGTGCCAGCAGCAACTTAGCGGGGAGCGAGGGAAATGAGCAGTTCTTC. Translating it yields CASSNLAGSEGNEQFF.